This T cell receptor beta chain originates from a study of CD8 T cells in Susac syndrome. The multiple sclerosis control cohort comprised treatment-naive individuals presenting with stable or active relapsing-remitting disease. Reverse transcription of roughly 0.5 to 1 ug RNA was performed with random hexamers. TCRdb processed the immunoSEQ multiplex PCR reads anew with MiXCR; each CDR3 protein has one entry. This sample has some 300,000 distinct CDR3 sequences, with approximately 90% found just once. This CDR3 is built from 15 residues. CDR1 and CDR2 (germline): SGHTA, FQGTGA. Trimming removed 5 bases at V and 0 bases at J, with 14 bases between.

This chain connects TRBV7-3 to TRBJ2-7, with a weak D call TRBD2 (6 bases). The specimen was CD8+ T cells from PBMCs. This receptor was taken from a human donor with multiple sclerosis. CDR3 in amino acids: CASSAGPGSSYEQYF. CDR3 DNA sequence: TGTGCCAGCAGCGCCGGCCCCGGGAGCTCCTACGAGCAGTACTTC.